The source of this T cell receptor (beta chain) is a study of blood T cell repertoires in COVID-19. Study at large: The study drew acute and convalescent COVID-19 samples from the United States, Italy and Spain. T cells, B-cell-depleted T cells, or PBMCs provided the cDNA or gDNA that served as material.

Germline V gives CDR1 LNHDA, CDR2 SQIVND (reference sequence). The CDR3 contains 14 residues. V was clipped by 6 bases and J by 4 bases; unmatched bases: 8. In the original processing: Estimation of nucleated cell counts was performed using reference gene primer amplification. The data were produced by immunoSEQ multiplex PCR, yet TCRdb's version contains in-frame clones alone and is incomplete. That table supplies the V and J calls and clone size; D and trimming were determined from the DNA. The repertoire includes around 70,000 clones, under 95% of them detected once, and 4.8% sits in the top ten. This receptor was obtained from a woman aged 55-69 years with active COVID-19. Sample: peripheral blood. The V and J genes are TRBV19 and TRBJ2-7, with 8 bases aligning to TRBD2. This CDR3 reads CASSPASGWYEQYF. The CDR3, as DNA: TGTGCCAGTAGCCCCGCTAGCGGGTGGTACGAGCAGTACTTC.